Presented here are 16 T cell receptor beta chains from one specimen sequenced in a study of human T cells and chemical hapten exposure. TCRdb re-called the RACE reads through MiXCR, storing one row per CDR3 protein. The table includes 50,000 to 60,000 distinct CDR3 sequences, roughly 12% detected once. As for time point: patch test 3, about 24 weeks after DPC sensitization. Treatment indicated: therapeutic diphenylcyclopropenone sensitization with weekly scalp DPC. Source: whole blood, taken in connection with sensitization to the hapten diphenylcyclopropenone (DPC). The receptors come from a man aged 25 to 40 with alopecia areata. Some clones in this sample may be carry-over from other donors' samples.

This clonotype has at least ten counts. The chain recombines TRBV14 with TRBJ1-2; D is uncertain. The CDR3 is 13 residues long. The V end was cut by 3 bases, the J end by 4 bases, with 9 bases between. The V gene's germline CDR1 is SGHDN and CDR2 FVKESK. The CDR3: CASSQRYGYGYTF. In DNA form, the CDR3 reads TGTGCCAGCAGCCAGCGCTACGGCTATGGCTACACCTTC.

This clonotype was detected many times. The chain employs TRBV7-9 and TRBJ1-1; D not resolved. The V gene lost 5 bases and the J gene lost 7 bases, with 17 bases spanning the gap. The CDR3 is 14 amino acids. Germline V CDR1 and CDR2: SEHNR, FQNEAQ (reference sequence). CDR3 loop: CASSDLNYWDEAFF. CDR3 sequence (DNA): TGTGCCAGCAGCGATCTTAACTATTGGGATGAAGCTTTCTTT.

A note on this clonotype: A much larger clone differs from this one at a single base, so this may be a read error. This chain connects TRBV6-2 or TRBV6-3 to TRBJ2-5, with D tentatively TRBD1 (5 bases). CDR1 and CDR2 (germline): MNHEY, SVGEGT. Trimming shortened V by 5 bases and J by 5 bases, and 12 bases separated the two germline ends. The CDR3 is made up of 13 amino acids. The CDR3: CASSGQAAETQYF. CDR3 in DNA: TGTGCCAGCAGTGGACAAGCTGCCGAGACCCAGTACTTC.

By share, this clonotype counts as medium-sized. The CDR3 DNA reads TGTGCCAGCAGTGAGCATCAGCAAGAGACCCAGTACTTC. Protein: CASSEHQQETQYF. V is TRBV6-1 and J is TRBJ2-5; D not resolved. Trimming left V 3 bases short and J 2 bases short, with 7 bases between. The CDR3 runs 13 residues. CDR1 and CDR2 from the germline V gene are MNHNS and SASEGT.

This rearrangement joins TRBV28 to TRBJ1-5; 7 bases line up with TRBD1. From germline, CDR1 is MDHEN and CDR2 SYDVKM. There are 14 residues in the CDR3. V was clipped by 1 base and J by 5 bases; unmatched bases: 2. CDR3: CASSLLTGYQPQHF. The DNA of the CDR3 is TGTGCCAGCAGTTTATTGACAGGGTATCAGCCCCAGCATTTT.

This clonotype was seen at least ten times. V gene TRBV3-1 combines with J gene TRBJ1-6; a possible D gene is TRBD1 (5 bases). V shed 5 bases and J shed 6 bases, with 14 bases lying between them. The length of the CDR3 is 15 residues. Per germline, CDR1 LGHDT and CDR2 YNNKEL (reference sequence). This chain's CDR3 is CASSAGTGVNSPLHF. The CDR3 nucleotides are TGTGCCAGCAGCGCTGGGACCGGGGTTAATTCACCCCTCCACTTT.

This clonotype was observed a handful of times. V gene TRBV3-1 combines with J gene TRBJ1-1; TRBD1 is a possible D gene (6 bases). This CDR3 region has 13 residues. Trimming removed 0 bases at V and 8 bases at J, with 10 bases between. CDR1 is LGHDT and CDR2 is YNNKEL in the germline V gene (reference sequence). The CDR3 is CASSQDLTGEAFF. In nucleotides, the CDR3 is TGTGCCAGCAGCCAAGATCTAACAGGGGAAGCTTTCTTT.

This clonotype was picked up many times. This chain links TRBV9 with TRBJ1-1, with 7 nucleotides matching TRBD1. CDR1 SGDLS and CDR2 YYNGEE come from the germline V gene. CDR3 size: 13 residues. J lost 1 base, V lost 9 bases, and 6 bases had no gene match. CDR3 sequence: CATGGTENTEAFF. In DNA, the CDR3 is TGTGCCACCGGGGGGACAGAGAACACTGAAGCTTTCTTT.

This clonotype came up a few times. The J gene is TRBJ2-3, the V gene TRBV7-6; the match to TRBD2 covers 7 bases. V lost 0 bases, J lost 2 bases, and 8 bases stayed unmatched. The germline V gene encodes CDR1 SGHVS and CDR2 FNYEAQ. CDR3 size: 17 residues. The CDR3 bases are TGTGCCAGCAGCTTAGCTGAACGGGCGGGGGTCACAGATACGCAGTATTTT. Amino acids: CASSLAERAGVTDTQYF.

This clonotype was seen only a few times. V and J are TRBV5-1 and TRBJ2-5; D may be TRBD1 (5 bases). Between the trimmed V and J ends, which lost 0 bases and 3 bases, there was a span of 12 bases. The CDR3 extends over 15 amino acids. Germline V gene data show CDR1 as SGHRS and CDR2 as YFSETQ. As DNA, the CDR3 is TGCGCCAGCAGCTTGGAGGGCAGGGCGGAAGAGACCCAGTACTTC. Protein product: CASSLEGRAEETQYF. Filled out from reference TRBV5-1 and TRBJ2-5, the complete variable domain reads KAGVTQTPRYLIKTRGQQVTLSCSPISGHRSVSWYQQTPGQGLQFLFEYFSETQRNKGNFPGRFSGRQFSNSRSEMNVSTLELGDSALYLCASSLEGRAEETQYFGPGTRLLVL.

This clonotype was counted at least ten times. The V and J genes are TRBV9 and TRBJ2-2; D may be TRBD1 or TRBD2 (6 bases each). The germline V gene has CDR1 SGDLS and CDR2 YYNGEE. V was cut by 0 bases and J by 4 bases, with 16 bases left in between. The CDR3 loop spans 17 amino acids. This chain's CDR3 is CASSVASAGHITGELFF. The CDR3 DNA reads as TGTGCCAGCAGCGTAGCCTCCGCGGGACACATCACCGGGGAGCTGTTTTTT. The full variable domain, with the rest looked up from reference TRBV9 and TRBJ2-2, is DSGVTQTPKHLITATGQRVTLRCSPRSGDLSVYWYQQSLDQGLQFLIQYYNGEERAKGNILERFSAQQFPDLHSELNLSSLELGDSALYFCASSVASAGHITGELFFGEGSRLTVL.

This clonotype was seen at least ten times. The rearrangement joins TRBV20-1 to TRBJ2-5, with D perhaps matching TRBD1 or TRBD2 (5 bases each). This CDR3 is 14 amino acids long. Germline CDR1 DFQATT, CDR2 SNEGSKA (reference sequence). CDR3 protein: CRPVRDDLQETQYF. The CDR3 DNA sequence: TGCAGACCCGTCCGGGACGATCTCCAAGAGACCCAGTACTTC.

The chain has TRBV4-2 and TRBJ1-2, with unresolved D. CDR3 length equals 14 residues. V was shortened by 0 bases and J by 7 bases, with 12 bases between the two germline ends. The germline gives CDR1 LGHNA, CDR2 YNFKEQ. The CDR3 DNA reads TGTGCCAGCAGCCAAGATTGGGCCACGGCTGGCTACACCTTC. Translating it yields CASSQDWATAGYTF.

Only a few counts were recorded for this clonotype. CDR3: CASSLYRGGPHNEQFF. CDR3 nucleotide sequence: TGTGCCAGCAGCCTATACAGGGGGGGCCCACACAATGAGCAGTTCTTC. This chain joins TRBV5-4 and TRBJ2-1; possible D gene TRBD1, 8 bases. CDR3 length: 16 residues. The germline V gene has CDR1 SGHNT and CDR2 YYREEE (reference sequence). Trimming stripped 4 bases from V and 5 bases from J, with 19 bases between.

This clonotype was counted ten times or more. The rearrangement links TRBV5-6 to TRBJ2-1, with 8 bases aligning to TRBD1. This CDR3 region has 14 residues. V was clipped by 1 base and J by 14 bases; unmatched bases: 11. Germline-derived CDR1 and CDR2 are SGHDT and YYEEEE. The CDR3 here is CASSLSDREEVKFF. The DNA of the CDR3 is TGTGCCAGCAGCTTGTCGGACAGGGAGGAAGTAAAGTTCTTC.

This clonotype appeared many times. The rearrangement joins TRBV28 to TRBJ2-7, with D tentatively TRBD2 (5 bases). The V end was cut by 8 bases, the J end by 0 bases, with 17 bases between. The CDR3 length is 15 residues. Germline-derived CDR1 and CDR2 are MDHEN and SYDVKM. DNA for the CDR3: TGTGCCAGCGGGGAACCGGGATATAGCTCCTACGAGCAGTACTTC. Its translation is CASGEPGYSSYEQYF. The full variable domain, its missing parts supplied by reference TRBV28 and TRBJ2-7, is DVKVTQSSRYLVKRTGEKVFLECVQDMDHENMFWYRQDPGLGLRLIYFSYDVKMKEKGDIPEGYSVSREKKERFSLILESASTNQTSMYLCASGEPGYSSYEQYFGPGTRLTVT.